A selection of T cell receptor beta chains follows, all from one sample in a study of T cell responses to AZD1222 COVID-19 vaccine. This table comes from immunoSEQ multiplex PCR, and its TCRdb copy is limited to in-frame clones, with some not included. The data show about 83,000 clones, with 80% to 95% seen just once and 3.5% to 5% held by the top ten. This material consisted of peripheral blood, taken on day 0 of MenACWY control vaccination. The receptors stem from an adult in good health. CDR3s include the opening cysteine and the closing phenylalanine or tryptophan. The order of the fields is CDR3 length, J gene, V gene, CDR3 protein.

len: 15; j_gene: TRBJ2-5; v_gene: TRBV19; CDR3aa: CASSTQGAGQETQYF
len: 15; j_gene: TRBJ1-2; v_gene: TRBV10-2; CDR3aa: CASTPGTVDAYGYTF
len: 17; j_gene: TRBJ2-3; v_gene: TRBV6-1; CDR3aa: CASSALPGGRTRETQYF
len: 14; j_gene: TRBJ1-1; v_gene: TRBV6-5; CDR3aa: CATRVEGMGTEAFF
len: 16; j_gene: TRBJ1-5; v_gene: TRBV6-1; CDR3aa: CASSEGLGGRESSQHF
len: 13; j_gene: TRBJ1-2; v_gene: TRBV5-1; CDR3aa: CASSVRGDYGYTF
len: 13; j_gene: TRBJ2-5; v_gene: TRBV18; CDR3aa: CASSRGGQETQYF
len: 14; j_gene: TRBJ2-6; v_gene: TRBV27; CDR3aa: CASSRSSGANVLTF
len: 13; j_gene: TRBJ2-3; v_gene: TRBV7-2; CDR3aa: CASSLAVTDTQYF
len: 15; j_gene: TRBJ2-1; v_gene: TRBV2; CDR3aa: CASSETSGRFAEQFF
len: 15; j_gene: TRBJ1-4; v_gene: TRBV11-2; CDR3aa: CASSLAPRTNEKLFF
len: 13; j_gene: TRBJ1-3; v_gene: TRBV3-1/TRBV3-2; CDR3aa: CASSPSSGNTIYF
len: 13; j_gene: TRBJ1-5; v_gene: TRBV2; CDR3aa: CASSVRGLEPQHF
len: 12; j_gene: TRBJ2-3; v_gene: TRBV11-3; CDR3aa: CASSSGDDTQYF
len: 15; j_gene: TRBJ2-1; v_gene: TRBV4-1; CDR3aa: CASSQEGGDPDEQFF
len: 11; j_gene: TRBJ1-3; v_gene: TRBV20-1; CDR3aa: CSARKGNTIYF
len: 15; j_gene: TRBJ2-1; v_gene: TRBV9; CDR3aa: CASSVHFLTRREQFF
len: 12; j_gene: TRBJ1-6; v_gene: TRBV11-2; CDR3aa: CASSLESSPLHF
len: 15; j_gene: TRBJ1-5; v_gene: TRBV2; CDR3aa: CASSEVVQYHGAQHF
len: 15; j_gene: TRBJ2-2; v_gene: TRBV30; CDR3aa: CAWLAGGLGTGELFF